The sequence of this TCR beta chain was determined in a study of T cell responses to AZD1222 COVID-19 vaccine. Whole-study results and caveats: Seropositive at baseline were only a handful of AZD1222 recipients. White British donors predominated, females outnumbered males, and clonal diversity was possibly underestimated. The study found vaccine-associated CD4 TCRs spanning spike, dominant at 160-218 and 743-854.

Data came from immunoSEQ multiplex PCR; TCRdb stores just in-frame clones and leaves some out. The sample consists of 95,000 to 150,000 clones, around 88% of them appearing once. The CDR3 sequence is 16 residues long. Germline lookup yields CDR1 SEHNR and CDR2 FQNEAQ (reference sequence). Between the trimmed V and J ends, which lost 1 base and 2 bases, there was a span of 14 bases. With regard to this clone: Its antigen is not known.

This material consisted of peripheral blood, taken on day 0 of MenACWY control vaccination. The receptor comes from an adult in good health. The genes are TRBV7-9 and TRBJ2-5; tentatively, D is TRBD1 (6 bases). CDR3 protein: CASSLDVRGPQETQYF. The CDR3 DNA reads as TGTGCCAGCAGCTTAGACGTCAGGGGACCTCAAGAGACCCAGTACTTC.